The 17 T cell receptor beta chains listed next were all sequenced from one sample in a study of blood T cell repertoires in COVID-19. Libraries were prepared by immunoSEQ multiplex PCR; TCRdb keeps only in-frame clonotypes and omits some of them. In the table there are fewer than 120,000 clones, about 80% of which are singletons. Sequencing was performed on peripheral blood. These receptors originate from a woman of 80 years or more with acute or convalescent COVID-19.

This clone was observed once. A read error may account for a junction end that differs from germline. The chain's CDR3 is CASSSAHRGRGNF. The CDR3 DNA follows: TGTGCCAGCAGCTCGGCCCACAGGGGCAGGGGGAACTTC. V and J are TRBV5-5 and TRBJ2-5, with 7 bases identical to TRBD1. Per germline, CDR1 SGHKS and CDR2 YYEKEE (reference sequence). The CDR3 loop spans 13 amino acids.

This CDR3 reads CSVEDPDQPQHF. The CDR3 DNA is TGCAGCGTTGAAGACCCGGATCAGCCCCAGCATTTT. This rearrangement joins TRBV29-1 to TRBJ1-5; no firm D call. CDR3 size: 12 residues. Germline V gene data show CDR1 as SQVTM and CDR2 as ANQGSEA. Trimming removed 0 bases at V and 5 bases at J, with 5 bases between.

This clone was observed a few times. This chain uses TRBV6-6 with TRBJ1-5; weak D call: TRBD1 (5 bases). The V end was cut by 2 bases, the J end by 6 bases, with 14 bases between. The CDR3 runs to 15 residues. Germline V gene data show CDR1 as MNHNY and CDR2 as SVGAGI (reference sequence). This CDR3 is CASSYPGTGGQPQHF. In DNA, the CDR3 is TGTGCCAGCAGTTACCCGGGGACGGGGGGTCAGCCCCAGCATTTT.

This sequence joins TRBV11-3 and TRBJ2-3; 8 bases line up with TRBD2. The CDR3 is made up of 17 amino acids. V dropped 5 bases and J dropped 7; count of bases not matched to a gene: 17. The germline CDR1 and CDR2 sequences are SGHNT and YENEEA. Written as DNA, the CDR3 is TGTGCCAGCAGCCGGGGGGGCGGGGGCCCGAAATCCCATACGCAGTATTTT. Its translation is CASSRGGGGPKSHTQYF.

In this sample, this clone turned up a few times. The rearrangement uses TRBV30 and TRBJ1-4; 10 nucleotides agree with TRBD1. The trim removed 0 bases at V and 7 bases at J, leaving 5 bases unmatched. The CDR3 has 15 residues. Germline CDR1 and CDR2: GTSNPN and SVGIG (reference sequence). The CDR3 spells CAWSVPGTGVEKLFF. The CDR3 nucleotides are TGTGCCTGGAGTGTACCCGGGACAGGGGTTGAAAAACTGTTTTTT.

This clone was observed once. The chain couples TRBV9 to TRBJ2-6; tentative D call: TRBD2 (6 bases). CDR3 length equals 15 residues. CDR1 SGDLS and CDR2 YYNGEE come from the germline V gene. Trimming took 0 bases from V and 3 from J, leaving 7 bases between them. CDR3 DNA sequence: TGTGCCAGCAGCGTAGCGGGGGTTGGGGCCAACGTCCTGACTTTC. It codes for CASSVAGVGANVLTF.

The genes are TRBV9 and TRBJ2-1; D perhaps matches TRBD2 (6 bases). Germline CDR1 is SGDLS and CDR2 is YYNGEE. Trimming left V 4 bases short and J 4 bases short, with 15 bases between. This CDR3 region has 15 residues. Here the CDR3 reads CASSPRLAEYNEQFF. The CDR3 DNA reads as TGTGCCAGCAGCCCCCGGTTAGCGGAGTACAATGAGCAGTTCTTC.

J is TRBJ1-3 and V is TRBV9, with D unclear. In germline, CDR1 is SGDLS, CDR2 YYNGEE. CDR3 length: 15 residues. The V gene lost 0 bases and the J gene lost 0 bases, with 7 bases spanning the gap. The CDR3 region is CASSVGADSGNTIYF. CDR3 nucleotides: TGTGCCAGCAGCGTAGGGGCAGACTCTGGAAACACCATATATTTT.

This chain uses TRBV7-9 with TRBJ2-5, with D tentatively TRBD2 (7 bases). The CDR3 has 15 residues. V dropped 5 bases and J dropped 6 bases, with 19 bases sitting between them. Germline V gene lookup returns CDR1 SEHNR and CDR2 FQNEAQ (reference sequence). CDR3 sequence: CASSRRGGHVKTQYF. In DNA, the CDR3 is TGTGCCAGCAGCAGGAGGGGGGGGCATGTAAAGACCCAGTACTTC.

The rearrangement uses TRBV7-9 and TRBJ2-7; D is ambiguous. The germline V gene has CDR1 SEHNR and CDR2 FQNEAQ (reference sequence). This CDR3 spans 15 amino acids. V lost 2 bases, J lost 1 base, and 12 bases lay in between. Here the CDR3 DNA reads TGTGCCAGCAGCTTAATCGACTTACTGTCCTACGAGCAGTACTTC. Translated, it gives CASSLIDLLSYEQYF.

The chain is built from TRBV30 and TRBJ1-4; 7 bases agree with TRBD1. Germline CDR1 reads GTSNPN; CDR2 reads SVGIG (reference sequence). The CDR3 runs 13 residues. The J segment lost 2 bases and the V segment lost 8 bases, leaving 5 bases of the junction unmatched. The CDR3 DNA reads TGTGCCACTCGGACAGGTACTAATGAAAAACTGTTTTTT. This sequence encodes CATRTGTNEKLFF.

This clone was counted between two and nine times. Sequence at one end of the junction differs from germline and may be a read error. The chain joins TRBV19 to TRBJ2-2, with TRBD2 matching over 8 bases. The CDR3 covers 15 residues. Per germline, CDR1 LNHDA and CDR2 SQIVND (reference sequence). The CDR3 coding sequence is TGTGCCAGTAGCGATAGACTAGCGAACACCGGAGAGCTGTTTTTT. It translates to CASSDRLANTGELFF.

The chain employs TRBV4-3 and TRBJ2-2; 7 nucleotides agree with TRBD2. Trimming removed 4 bases from V and 5 bases from J; junction bases left unmatched: 1. This CDR3 has 13 residues. Germline CDR1 LGHNA, CDR2 YSLEER. DNA for the CDR3: TGCGCCAGCAGCCGTAGCGGGACCGGGGAGCTGTTTTTT. It is translated as CASSRSGTGELFF.

The chain employs TRBV3-1 (or the pseudogene TRBV3-2) and TRBJ1-1, with D possibly being TRBD1 (6 bases). Germline V CDR1 and CDR2: LGHDT, YNNKEL (reference sequence). The ends were cut back, 7 bases at V and 1 base at J, with 13 bases in the middle. The CDR3 loop spans 14 amino acids. The CDR3 bases are TGTGCCAGCATCGGGACACCCGAGAACACTGAAGCTTTCTTT. Its protein is CASIGTPENTEAFF.

A remark on this clone: The germline gene is not matched at one end of the junction; a read error may be the cause. The rearrangement links TRBV18 to TRBJ2-5; the D gene could be TRBD1 or TRBD2 (5 bases each). The germline V gene has CDR1 KGHSH and CDR2 LQKENI. The CDR3 runs 12 residues. CDR3 nucleotides: TGTGCCAGTTCACTAGGAAAAGGGGCCCAGTACTTC. Its translation is CASSLGKGAQYF.

The rearrangement links TRBV28 to TRBJ2-3; the match to TRBD2 covers 8 bases. Trimming took 5 bases from V and 12 from J; bases not matched to a gene: 4. Germline CDR1 and CDR2: MDHEN and SYDVKM. The CDR3 runs 11 residues. The CDR3: CASSSGLAQYF. DNA for the CDR3: TGTGCCAGCAGTAGTGGACTAGCTCAGTATTTT.

The V and J genes are TRBV21-1 and TRBJ2-5; TRBD2 is the table's D call and was not checked against the DNA. TRBV21-1 is marked as a pseudogene. The CDR3 is 15 amino acids. The CDR3 DNA reads as TGTGCCAGCAGATCCGGGTCCGGGGTTTGTTGGACCCAGTACTTC. It codes for CASRSGSGVCWTQYF.